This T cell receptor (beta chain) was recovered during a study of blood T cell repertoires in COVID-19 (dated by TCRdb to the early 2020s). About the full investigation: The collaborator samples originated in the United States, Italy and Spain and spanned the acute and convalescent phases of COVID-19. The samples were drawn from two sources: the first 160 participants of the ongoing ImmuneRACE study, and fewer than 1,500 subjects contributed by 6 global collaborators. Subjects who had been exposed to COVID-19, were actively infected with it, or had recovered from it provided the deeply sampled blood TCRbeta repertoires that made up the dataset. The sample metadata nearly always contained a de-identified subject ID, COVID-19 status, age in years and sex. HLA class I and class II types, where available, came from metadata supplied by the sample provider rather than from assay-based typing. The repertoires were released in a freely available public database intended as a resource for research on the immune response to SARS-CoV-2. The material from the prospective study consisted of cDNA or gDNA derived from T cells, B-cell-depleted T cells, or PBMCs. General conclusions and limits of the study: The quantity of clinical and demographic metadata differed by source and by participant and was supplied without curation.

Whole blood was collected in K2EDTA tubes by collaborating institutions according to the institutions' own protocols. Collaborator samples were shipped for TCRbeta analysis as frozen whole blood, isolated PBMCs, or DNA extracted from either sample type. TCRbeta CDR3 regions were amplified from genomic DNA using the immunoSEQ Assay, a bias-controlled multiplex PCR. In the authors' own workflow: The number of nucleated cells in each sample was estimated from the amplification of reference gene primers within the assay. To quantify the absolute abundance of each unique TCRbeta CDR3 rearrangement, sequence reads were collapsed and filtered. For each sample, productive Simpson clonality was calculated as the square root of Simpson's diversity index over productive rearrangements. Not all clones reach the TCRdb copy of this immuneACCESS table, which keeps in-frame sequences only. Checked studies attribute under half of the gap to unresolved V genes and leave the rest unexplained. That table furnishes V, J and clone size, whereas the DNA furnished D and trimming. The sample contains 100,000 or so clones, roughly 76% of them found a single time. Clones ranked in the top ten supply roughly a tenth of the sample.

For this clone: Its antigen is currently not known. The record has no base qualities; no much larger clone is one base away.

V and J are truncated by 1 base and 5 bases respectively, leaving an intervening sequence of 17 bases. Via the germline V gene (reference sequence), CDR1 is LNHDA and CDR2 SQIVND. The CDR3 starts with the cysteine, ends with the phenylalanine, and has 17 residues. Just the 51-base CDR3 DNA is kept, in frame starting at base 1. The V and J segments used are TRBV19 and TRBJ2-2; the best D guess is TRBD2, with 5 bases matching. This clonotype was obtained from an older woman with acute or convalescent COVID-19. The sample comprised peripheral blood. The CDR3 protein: CASSIVSGIRRTGELFF. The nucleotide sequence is TGTGCCAGTAGTATAGTGTCGGGGATCCGCAGAACCGGGGAGCTGTTTTTT.